This T cell receptor (beta chain) appears in the sequencing data of a study of response to subunit inactivated influenza vaccine. The germline V and J ends were trimmed by 5 bases and 4 bases, with 18 bases remaining between them. CDR3 length: 16 amino acids. The germline CDR1 and CDR2 sequences are LGHNA and YSLEER. TCRdb re-analysed the RT-PCR reads in MiXCR, keeping a single row per CDR3 protein. The sample records roughly 190,000 distinct CDR3 sequences, around an eighth being singletons. This clonotype was counted between two and nine times. No antigen is known for it. General study points: Authors suggested each seasonal flu vaccination may recruit only limited numbers of new T cells.

The chain is built from TRBV4-3 and TRBJ2-1; D is perhaps TRBD2 (6 bases). This receptor was taken from a man aged 50 or older who received an inactivated influenza vaccine. Sequences were derived from CD8+ T cells sorted from PBMCs, sampled roughly 5 days after vaccination. In nucleotides, the CDR3 is TGCGCCAGCAGCGAGTGGGCTAGCGAGACTTACAATGAGCAGTTCTTC. Translation gives CASSEWASETYNEQFF.